Ten or more counts support the clone carrying this T cell receptor beta chain. Time point described: persistent/refractory GD, antithyroid drugs over 5 years with positive TRAb. The TCR library was made from RNA extracted from PBMCs. Arm-PCR with iRepertoire HTBI primers amplified the CDR3 regions for these TCR beta libraries. TCRdb analysed the multiplex PCR reads with MiXCR anew, one entry per CDR3 protein. The sample holds hundreds of thousands of distinct CDR3 sequences, 20% to 25% seen once. CDR1 and CDR2 from the germline V gene are KGHDR and SFDVKD. The CDR3 consists of 15 residues. Trimming took 1 base from V and 4 from J; bases not matched to a gene: 0. These data are taken from a study of regulatory T cells in long-lasting Graves disease.

The chain carries TRBV24-1 and TRBJ2-2; 9 bases fit TRBD1. The TCR comes from a female donor with Graves disease. Here the sequenced sample was peripheral blood mononuclear cells (PBMCs), taken when the disease was refractory, from a patient treated with antithyroid drugs. The CDR3 loop is CATSDLQGATGELFF. CDR3 nucleotide sequence: TGTGCCACCAGTGATTTACAGGGGGCCACCGGGGAGCTGTTTTTT.